The 10 T cell receptor beta chains given below trace back to one sample, sequenced in a study of cytomegalovirus exposure and HLA in healthy donors. Both 60 Vbeta primers and 13 Jbeta primers went into the PCR. Profiling relied on immunoSEQ multiplex PCR, and the TCRdb table lists in-frame clones only, not all of them. This table holds 80,000 to 100,000 clones, approximately 78% found once. The specimen was PBMCs. All receptors come from a man aged 35 to 55 in good health and CMV-seronegative.

In regard to this clone: Distinct nucleotide sequences in the sample also encode this CDR3. The V and J genes are TRBV29-1 and TRBJ1-1; 8 bases match TRBD1. Germline CDR1 is SQVTM and CDR2 is ANQGSEA. This CDR3 comprises 12 residues. J lost 1 base, V lost 6 bases, and 1 base had no gene match. This CDR3 is CSVGTGNTEAFF. CDR3 DNA sequence: TGCAGCGTCGGGACAGGGAACACTGAAGCTTTCTTT.

The chain has TRBV29-1 and TRBJ2-4, with TRBD2 matching over 14 bases. This CDR3 spans 14 amino acids. Germline loops: CDR1 SQVTM, CDR2 ANQGSEA. V gave up 7 bases and J gave up 6 bases; unmatched junction bases: 5. As DNA, the CDR3 is TGCAGCGCCGGGACTAGCGGGGGTTTAAACATTCAGTACTTC. This translates into CSAGTSGGLNIQYF. Full variable domain (rest looked up from reference TRBV29-1 and TRBJ2-4): SAVISQKPSRDICQRGTSLTIQCQVDSQVTMMFWYRQQPGQSLTLIATANQGSEATYESGFVIDKFPISRPNLTFSTLTVSNMSPEDSSIYLCSAGTSGGLNIQYFGAGTRLSVL.

The CDR3 nucleotides are TGTGCCAGCAGTCCATCCACAGGGGTGAACACTGAAGCTTTCTTT. Amino acid sequence: CASSPSTGVNTEAFF. The V call is TRBV28, the J call TRBJ1-1; 7 bases are a match to TRBD1. The junction had 6 bases not matched to a gene; V was cut back by 5 bases and J by 0 bases. There are 15 residues in the CDR3. In germline, CDR1 is MDHEN, CDR2 SYDVKM.

The chain combines TRBV11-3 with TRBJ2-3; 9 nucleotides line up with TRBD2. Trimming removed 0 bases from V and 5 bases from J; junction bases left unmatched: 6. Germline values: CDR1 SGHNT, CDR2 YENEEA. CDR3 length: 16 amino acids. The CDR3 bases are TGTGCCAGCAGCTTAGATCCGGGCGGGGGGGGAGATACGCAGTATTTT. This codes for CASSLDPGGGGDTQYF.

The chain employs TRBV7-6 and TRBJ2-5, with TRBD2 as a possible D gene (5 bases). The DNA end is a closer match to TRBJ2-7, so the J assignment may be wrong. Germline CDR1 SGHVS, CDR2 FNYEAQ. This CDR3 comprises 14 residues. In DNA, the CDR3 is TGTGCCAGCAGCCTTTATGGGAGCTCCTACGAGCAGTACTTC. This codes for CASSLYGSSYEQYF.

This chain joins TRBV6-1 and TRBJ2-5; D is perhaps TRBD2 (5 bases). CDR1 is MNHNS, CDR2 SASEGT, per germline. This CDR3 is built from 15 residues. V was trimmed by 6 bases and J by 3 bases, leaving 17 bases between them. CDR3 in DNA: TGTGCCAGCAGGAGGAGGCAGGAGAGAGAAGAGACCCAGTACTTC. Its translation: CASRRRQEREETQYF.

This chain links TRBV21-1 with TRBJ1-2; the DNA was not compared with TRBD1, the D call given in the table. TRBV21-1 is noted as a pseudogene. The CDR3 length is 13 residues. This chain's CDR3 is CASRVSGDYGYTF. The CDR3 bases are TGTGCCAGCCGCGTCTCAGGGGACTATGGCTACACCTTC.

The chain has TRBV11-3 and TRBJ2-1; 7 bases agree with TRBD2. The J segment lost 9 bases and the V segment lost 5 bases, leaving 16 bases of the junction unmatched. Germline assignment: CDR1 SGHNT and CDR2 YENEEA. CDR3 size: 16 residues. CDR3 sequence reads: CASSQHTGTITGEQFF. The CDR3 region has the DNA TGTGCCAGCAGCCAACATACCGGGACTATAACGGGTGAGCAGTTCTTC.

This chain links TRBV7-6 with TRBJ1-3, with a weak D call TRBD1 (6 bases). The germline CDR1 and CDR2 sequences are SGHVS and FNYEAQ. Trimming stripped 3 bases from V and 2 bases from J, with 14 bases between. The CDR3 is 16 amino acids. CDR3 nucleotides: TGTGCCAGCAGCTTCGATATTACAGGGCCTGGAAACACCATATATTTT. It yields the protein CASSFDITGPGNTIYF.

A word on this clone: The junction and the germline gene differ at one end; a read error may be behind it. V gene TRBV18 combines with J gene TRBJ2-1; perhaps TRBD1 as D (6 bases). Per the germline V gene, CDR1 is KGHSH and CDR2 is LQKENI. This CDR3 spans 12 amino acids. The CDR3, as DNA: TGTGCCAGCACACCTCAGGGGAATGAGCAGTTCTTC. This gives the protein CASTPQGNEQFF.